This T cell receptor beta chain was sequenced in a study of T cell repertoires in cytomegalovirus infection. Study-wide background: CMV infection together with matching HLA type was indicated by public TCR beta signatures.

TCRdb ran MiXCR on the reads and lists one entry per CDR3 protein. The data show around 310,000 distinct CDR3 sequences, with about 29% seen just once and around 20% held by the top ten. Remarks on this clonotype: Its antigen is not known.

Regarding the study as a whole: Within the response measured ex vivo, HLA-C-restricted CMV-specific TCR beta clonotypes were dominant. The study identified carriers of CMV plus the relevant HLA from cumulative public TCR beta family frequency.

The TCR comes from a human donor in good health (CMV status not recorded). Some clones in this sample may be carry-over from other donors' samples. The sequencing here drew on cultured PBMCs, taken from culture after CMV antigen stimulation.

The CDR3 DNA reads as TGCAGTGCCACTAGAGGACCCAATCAGCCCCAGCATTTT. This codes for CSATRGPNQPQHF. The chain joins TRBV20-1 to TRBJ1-5; D not resolved. This CDR3 is 13 amino acids long. V shed 6 bases and J shed 3 bases, with 12 bases lying between them. The germline CDR1 and CDR2 sequences are DFQATT and SNEGSKA (reference sequence).